One sample yielded the 10 T cell receptor beta chains listed below, sequenced in a study of blood T cell repertoires in COVID-19. Repertoires were generated with immunoSEQ multiplex PCR, while TCRdb's copy carries only in-frame clones and drops some. The table has about 83,000 clones, roughly 83% seen once. Sample: peripheral blood. The receptors originated from a man in his fifties with active COVID-19.

This chain uses TRBV2 with TRBJ1-1; no clear D. Germline loops: CDR1 SNHLY, CDR2 FYNNEI. The V end was cut by 0 bases, the J end by 10 bases, with 15 bases between. The CDR3 is made up of 14 amino acids. The CDR3 coding sequence is TGTGCCAGCAGTGAAGCCCTATCCCTTCCCGGAGCTTTCTTT. It yields the protein CASSEALSLPGAFF. The complete variable domain, with remaining parts taken from reference TRBV2 and TRBJ1-1, reads EPEVTQTPSHQVTQMGQEVILRCVPISNHLYFYWYRQILGQKVEFLVSFYNNEISEKSEIFDDQFSVERPDGSNFTLKIRSTKLEDSAMYFCASSEALSLPGAFFGQGTRLTVV.

This clone was found a few times. The chain uses TRBV10-1 and TRBJ2-1; 11 positions agree with TRBD2. V lost 5 bases to trimming and J lost 2 bases; unmatched junction nucleotides: 8. The CDR3 is 17 amino acids. Germline V lookup: CDR1 WNHNN, CDR2 SYGVQD (reference sequence). CDR3 sequence reads: CASSRLAGGMAYNEQFF. CDR3 sequence (DNA): TGCGCCAGCAGTAGGCTAGCGGGAGGAATGGCCTACAATGAGCAGTTCTTC.

This chain links TRBV5-6 with TRBJ2-1; 12 bases agree with TRBD1. CDR1 SGHDT and CDR2 YYEEEE come from the germline V gene. V shed 0 bases and J 10 bases; nucleotides not matched to a gene: 8. The CDR3 extends over 16 amino acids. The CDR3 loop is CASSLEGTGGAWEQFF. The CDR3 nucleotides read TGTGCCAGCAGCTTGGAGGGGACAGGGGGCGCGTGGGAGCAGTTCTTC.

This rearrangement joins TRBV5-5 to TRBJ1-2; the match to TRBD1 covers 10 bases. Germline V lookup: CDR1 SGHKS, CDR2 YYEKEE (reference sequence). This CDR3 comprises 13 residues. Trimming at V came to 2 bases and at J to 10 bases, leaving 5 bases not matched to a gene. The DNA of the CDR3 is TGTGCCAGCAGCTTACGACAGGGGGCAGACTACACCTTC. Protein: CASSLRQGADYTF.

V is TRBV19 and J is TRBJ1-5; D is undetermined. Germline values: CDR1 LNHDA, CDR2 SQIVND (reference sequence). The V end lost 8 bases, the J end lost 7 bases, and 15 bases lay between the germline ends. This CDR3 comprises 13 residues. The CDR3 sequence is CASSRFVYQPQHF. For the CDR3, the DNA is TGTGCCAGTTCCAGATTCGTTTACCAGCCCCAGCATTTT.

This chain links TRBV24-1 with TRBJ2-3; 14 nucleotides line up with TRBD2. This CDR3 has 17 residues. The germline V gene has CDR1 KGHDR and CDR2 SFDVKD. Trimming cost V 4 bases and J 2 bases; bases outside gene matches: 4. This CDR3 reads CATSDPGLAGATDTQYF. The CDR3 nucleotides are TGTGCCACCAGTGACCCGGGACTAGCGGGGGCCACAGATACGCAGTATTTT.

The chain uses TRBV7-2 and TRBJ1-1; D is uncertain. Looked up from germline, CDR1 is SGHTA and CDR2 is FQGNSA. V lost 5 bases to trimming and J lost 9 bases, with 19 bases between them. The CDR3 length is 14 residues. Here the CDR3 reads CASSTLDGMRQAFF. DNA of the CDR3: TGTGCCAGCAGCACCTTGGACGGGATGAGGCAAGCTTTCTTT.

The V call is TRBV27, the J call TRBJ2-7, with TRBD2 identical over 13 bases. The CDR3 length is 15 residues. From germline, CDR1 is MNHEY and CDR2 SMNVEV (reference sequence). Germline trimming cut 9 bases from V and 2 bases from J; bases unmatched to any gene: 7. The CDR3 loop reads CASGTSGMTPYEQYF. In DNA, the CDR3 is TGTGCCAGTGGGACTAGCGGGATGACGCCCTACGAGCAGTACTTC.

The V and J genes are TRBV19 and TRBJ2-7, with TRBD1 matching over 12 bases. CDR3 length: 15 amino acids. V lost 6 bases, J lost 6 bases, and 9 bases stayed unmatched. CDR1 is LNHDA, CDR2 SQIVND, per germline (reference sequence). In DNA, the CDR3 is TGTGCCAGTAGAACCGGGACAGGGGGCCAAGGCGAGCAGTACTTC. The encoded protein is CASRTGTGGQGEQYF.

This chain joins TRBV19 and TRBJ1-5; D perhaps matches TRBD1 (5 bases). V was clipped by 5 bases and J by 5 bases, with 13 bases between them. The germline V gene encodes CDR1 LNHDA and CDR2 SQIVND (reference sequence). The CDR3 covers 14 residues. CDR3 sequence reads: CASSAYIGDQPQHF. As DNA, the CDR3 is TGTGCCAGTAGTGCTTATATAGGGGATCAGCCCCAGCATTTT.